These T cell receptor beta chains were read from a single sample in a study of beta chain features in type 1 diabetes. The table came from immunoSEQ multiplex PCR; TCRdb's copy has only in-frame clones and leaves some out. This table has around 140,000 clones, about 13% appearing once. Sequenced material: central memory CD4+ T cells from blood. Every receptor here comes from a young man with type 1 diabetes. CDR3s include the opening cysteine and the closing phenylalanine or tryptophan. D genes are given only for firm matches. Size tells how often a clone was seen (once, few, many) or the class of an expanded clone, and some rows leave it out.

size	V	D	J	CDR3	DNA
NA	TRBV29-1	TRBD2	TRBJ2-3	CSVVRLAGTTDTQYF	TGCAGCGTTGTCCGGCTAGCGGGGACCACAGATACGCAGTATTTT
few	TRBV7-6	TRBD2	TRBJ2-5	CASSNWTSGETQYF	TGTGCCAGCAGCAACTGGACTAGCGGAGAGACCCAGTACTTC
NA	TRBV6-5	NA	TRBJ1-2	CASSLGTESNYGYTF	TGTGCCAGCAGCCTCGGGACCGAGAGTAACTATGGCTACACCTTC
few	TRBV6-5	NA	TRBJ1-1	CASSYGERTEAFF	TGTGCCAGCAGTTACGGTGAACGGACTGAAGCTTTCTTT
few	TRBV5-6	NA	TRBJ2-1	CASSLVPEHQFF	TGTGCCAGCAGCTTGGTCCCGGAGCACCAGTTCTTC
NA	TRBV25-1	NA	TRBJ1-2	CASSVGQYYGYTF	TGTGCCAGCAGTGTCGGACAGTACTATGGCTACACCTTC
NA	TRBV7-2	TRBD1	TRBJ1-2	CASSPWTGGGYTF	TGTGCCAGCAGCCCCTGGACAGGGGGAGGCTACACCTTC
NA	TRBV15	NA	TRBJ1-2	CATSSGRVDYGYTF	TGTGCCACCAGCAGCGGGCGAGTGGACTATGGCTACACCTTC
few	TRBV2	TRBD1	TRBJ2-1	CASSEETGPPGFF	TGTGCCAGCAGTGAAGAGACAGGGCCCCCCGGGTTCTTC
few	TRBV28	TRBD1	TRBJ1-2	CASSNQLFRGTGFGYTF	TGTGCCAGCAGCAACCAACTTTTCCGGGGGACAGGTTTTGGCTACACCTTC
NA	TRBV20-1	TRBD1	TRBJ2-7	CSAARQGVQYF	TGCAGTGCAGCTCGACAGGGGGTTCAGTACTTC
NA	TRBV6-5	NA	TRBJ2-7	CASSRGYEQYF	TGTGCCAGCAGCCGAGGATACGAGCAGTACTTC
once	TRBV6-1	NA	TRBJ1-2	CASSEEGLLRGYTF	TGTGCCAGCAGTGAAGAGGGCCTTTTACGTGGCTACACCTTC
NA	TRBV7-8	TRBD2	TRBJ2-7	CASSSLGGSYEQYF	TGTGCCAGCAGCTCTCTGGGGGGGTCCTACGAGCAGTACTTC
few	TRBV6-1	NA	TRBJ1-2	CASSGSEDGYTF	TGTGCCAGCAGTGGATCAGAGGATGGCTACACCTTC
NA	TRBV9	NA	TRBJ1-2	CASSVVGFGYGYTF	TGTGCCAGCAGCGTAGTCGGGTTTGGCTATGGCTACACCTTC